The 2 T cell receptor beta chains below were found in one sample sequenced in a study of T cell repertoires in cytomegalovirus infection. MiXCR, run by TCRdb on the reads, gives a single entry per CDR3 protein. The sample has 250,000 to 300,000 distinct CDR3 sequences; around 15% are singletons. The sample consisted of CD8+ T cells from PBMCs. The receptors stem from a human donor in good health (CMV status not recorded). Some clones in this sample may be carry-over from other donors' samples.

The V call is TRBV6-1, the J call TRBJ2-7; maybe TRBD1 (5 bases). Germline V gives CDR1 MNHNS, CDR2 SASEGT. The CDR3 totals 17 residues. Trimming left V 0 bases short and J 3 bases short, with 18 bases between. The CDR3 DNA reads as TGTGCCAGCAGTGAAGCGAAACAGGCCCGGACGGTCTACGAGCAGTACTTC. Residues: CASSEAKQARTVYEQYF.

This clonotype is medium-sized within its sample. The gene calls are TRBV4-1 and TRBJ2-1; 8 nucleotides match TRBD2. The CDR3 sequence is 14 residues long. With V trimmed by 4 bases and J by 4 bases, 3 bases remained unmatched. The germline gives CDR1 MGHRA, CDR2 YSYEKL. The CDR3: CASSRGLDYNEQFF. The CDR3 DNA reads as TGCGCCAGCAGCCGGGGACTAGATTACAATGAGCAGTTCTTC.